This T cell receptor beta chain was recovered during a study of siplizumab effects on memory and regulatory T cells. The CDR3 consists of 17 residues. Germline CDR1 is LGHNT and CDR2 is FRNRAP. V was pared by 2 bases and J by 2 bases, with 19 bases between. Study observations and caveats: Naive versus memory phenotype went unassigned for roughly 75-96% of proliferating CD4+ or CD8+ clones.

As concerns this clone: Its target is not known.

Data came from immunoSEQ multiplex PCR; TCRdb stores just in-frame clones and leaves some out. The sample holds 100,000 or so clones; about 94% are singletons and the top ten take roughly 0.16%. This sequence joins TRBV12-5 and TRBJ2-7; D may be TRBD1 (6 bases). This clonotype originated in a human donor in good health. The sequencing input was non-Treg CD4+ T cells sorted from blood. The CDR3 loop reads CASGLYRHTGQTYEQYF. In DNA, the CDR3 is TGTGCTAGTGGTTTGTATCGTCACACCGGACAGACCTACGAGCAGTACTTC.